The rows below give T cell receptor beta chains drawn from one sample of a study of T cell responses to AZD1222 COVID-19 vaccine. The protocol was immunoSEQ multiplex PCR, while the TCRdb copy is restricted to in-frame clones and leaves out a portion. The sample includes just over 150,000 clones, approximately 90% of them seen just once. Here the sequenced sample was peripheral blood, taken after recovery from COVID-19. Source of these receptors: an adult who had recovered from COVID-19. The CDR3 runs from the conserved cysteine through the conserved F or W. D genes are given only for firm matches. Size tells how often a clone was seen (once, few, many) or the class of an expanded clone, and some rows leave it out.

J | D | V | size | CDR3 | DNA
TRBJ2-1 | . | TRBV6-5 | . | CASKRGQSNEQFF | TGTGCCAGCAAACGTGGACAGAGCAATGAGCAGTTCTTC
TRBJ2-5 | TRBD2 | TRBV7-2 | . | CASSLVARGGNQETQYF | TGTGCCAGCAGCTTAGTGGCTCGCGGGGGGAACCAAGAGACCCAGTACTTC
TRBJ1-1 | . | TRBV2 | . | CASGRDFGNTEAFF | TGTGCCAGCGGAAGGGATTTTGGGAACACTGAAGCTTTCTTT
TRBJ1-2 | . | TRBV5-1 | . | CASSFNRDTGGYTF | TGCGCCAGCAGCTTCAACCGGGACACCGGAGGCTACACCTTC
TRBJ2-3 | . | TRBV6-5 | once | CASSYSGETQYF | TGTGCCAGCAGTTACTCGGGGGAGACGCAGTATTTT
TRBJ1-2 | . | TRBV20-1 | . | CSASSGFDGYTF | TGCAGTGCTAGTTCAGGGTTTGACGGCTACACCTTC
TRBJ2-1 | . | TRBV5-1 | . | CASSLGGLNNEQFF | TGCGCCAGCAGCTTAGGGGGGTTGAACAATGAGCAGTTCTTC
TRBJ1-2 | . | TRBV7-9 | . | CASSPGSTLYGYTF | TGTGCCAGCAGCCCGGGATCAACCCTCTATGGCTACACCTTC
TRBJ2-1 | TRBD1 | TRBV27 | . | CASSSRPGGNEQFF | TGTGCCAGCAGTTCCCGGCCAGGGGGAAATGAGCAGTTCTTC
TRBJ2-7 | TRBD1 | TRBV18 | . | CASSPEGQGSPLYF | TGTGCCAGCTCACCTGAGGGACAGGGGTCCCCATTGTACTTC
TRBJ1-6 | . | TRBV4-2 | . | CASSLNGGGVNNSPLHF | TGTGCCAGCAGCCTCAATGGGGGGGGCGTAAATAATTCACCCCTCCACTTT
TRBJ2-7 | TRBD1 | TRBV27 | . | CASSRGRGQGPFLNYEQYF | TGTGCCAGCAGTAGGGGCCGGGGACAGGGCCCCTTCTTGAACTACGAGCAGTACTTC
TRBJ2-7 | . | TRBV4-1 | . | CASSQDPLEQYF | TGCGCCAGCAGCCAAGACCCCCTCGAGCAGTACTTC
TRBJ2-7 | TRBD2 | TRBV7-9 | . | CASRPGGTSYEQYF | TGTGCCAGCAGACCGGGGGGGACGTCCTACGAGCAGTACTTC
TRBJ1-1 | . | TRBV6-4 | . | CASSGWMGDTEAFF | TGTGCCAGCAGTGGGTGGATGGGCGACACTGAAGCTTTCTTT
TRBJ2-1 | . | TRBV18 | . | CASSPRRDTYNEQFF | TGTGCCAGCTCACCACGGAGGGACACCTACAATGAGCAGTTCTTC
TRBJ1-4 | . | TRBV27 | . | CASSPTDPRVGEKLFF | TGTGCCAGCAGCCCCACCGATCCTCGGGTAGGGGAAAAACTGTTTTTT
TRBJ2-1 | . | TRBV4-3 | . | CASSQRTGLREQFF | TGCGCCAGCAGCCAGAGGACGGGTCTGCGTGAGCAGTTCTTC
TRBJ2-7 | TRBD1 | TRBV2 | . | CASSEFRGGRNEQYF | TGTGCCAGCAGTGAATTCCGAGGGGGCCGCAACGAGCAGTACTTC
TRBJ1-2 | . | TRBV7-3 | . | CASSLKGEASAGYTF | TGTGCCAGCAGCTTAAAGGGGGAGGCGAGCGCCGGCTACACCTTC
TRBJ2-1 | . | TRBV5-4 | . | CASSPFTGTESSYNEQFF | TGTGCCAGCAGCCCCTTTACCGGGACTGAGAGCTCCTACAATGAGCAGTTCTTC
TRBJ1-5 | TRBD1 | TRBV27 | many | CASSSRDSSNQPQHF | TGTGCCAGCAGTTCCCGGGACAGTAGCAATCAGCCCCAGCATTTT
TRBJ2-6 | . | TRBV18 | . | CASSVSHSGANVLTF | TGTGCCAGCTCAGTGAGCCACTCTGGGGCCAACGTCCTGACTTTC
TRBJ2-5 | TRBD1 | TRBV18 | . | CASSVSDRGEETQYF | TGTGCCAGCTCAGTGTCGGACAGGGGAGAAGAGACCCAGTACTTC
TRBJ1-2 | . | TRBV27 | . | CASRGSNYGYTF | TGTGCCAGCAGGGGATCTAACTATGGCTACACCTTC
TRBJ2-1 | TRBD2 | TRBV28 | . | CASSEVGGRDEQFF | TGTGCCAGCAGTGAGGTTGGCGGGAGGGATGAGCAGTTCTTC
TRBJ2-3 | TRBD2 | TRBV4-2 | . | CASSPLRGGSTDTQYF | TGTGCCAGCAGCCCCCTACGGGGGGGGAGCACAGATACGCAGTATTTT
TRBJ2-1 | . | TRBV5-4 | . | CASSLNGGAYNEQFF | TGTGCCAGCAGCTTGAACGGCGGGGCTTACAATGAGCAGTTCTTC
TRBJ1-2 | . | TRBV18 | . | CASSQQGEYGYTF | TGTGCCAGCTCACAACAGGGAGAGTATGGCTACACCTTC
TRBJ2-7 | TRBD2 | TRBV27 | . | CASSSLRGTSLLDEQYF | TGTGCCAGCAGTTCCCTAAGGGGGACTAGCCTACTCGACGAGCAGTACTTC
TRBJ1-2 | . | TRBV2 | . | CASSVRTGYRGYTF | TGTGCCAGCAGTGTCCGAACAGGGTATAGGGGCTACACCTTC
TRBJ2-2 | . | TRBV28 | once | CASSLGGADTGELFF | TGTGCCAGCAGTTTGGGGGGAGCCGACACCGGGGAGCTGTTTTTT
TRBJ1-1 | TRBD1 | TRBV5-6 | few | CASSLNGQGSIFF | TGTGCCAGCAGCCTGAATGGACAGGGGAGTATTTTCTTT
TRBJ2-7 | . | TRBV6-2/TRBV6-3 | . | CASSYSKLRSSYEQYF | TGTGCCAGCAGTTACTCGAAGCTGCGGAGCTCCTACGAGCAGTACTTC
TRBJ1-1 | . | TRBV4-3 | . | CASSQSWGNTEAFF | TGCGCCAGCAGCCAATCTTGGGGGAACACTGAAGCTTTCTTT
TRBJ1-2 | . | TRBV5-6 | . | CASSRWRADNYGYTF | TGTGCCAGCAGCCGTTGGCGGGCAGATAACTATGGCTACACCTTC
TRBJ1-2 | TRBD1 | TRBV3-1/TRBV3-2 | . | CASSQDPLGQIDYGYTF | TGTGCCAGCAGCCAAGACCCGCTGGGACAGATAGATTATGGCTACACCTTC
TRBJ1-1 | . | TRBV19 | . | CASSIRPAEAFF | TGTGCCAGTAGTATTAGGCCGGCTGAAGCTTTCTTT
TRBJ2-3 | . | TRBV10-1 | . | CASSRTSSGTDTQYF | TGCGCCAGCAGCCGAACGTCATCTGGCACAGATACGCAGTATTTT
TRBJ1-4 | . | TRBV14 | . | CASSQGKGEEKLFF | TGTGCCAGCAGCCAAGGGAAGGGGGAGGAAAAACTGTTTTTT
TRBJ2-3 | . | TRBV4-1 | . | CASSHYFGTDTQYF | TGCGCCAGCAGCCATTACTTCGGCACAGATACGCAGTATTTT
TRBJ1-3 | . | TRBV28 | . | CASSLDRRRNTIYF | TGTGCCAGCAGTCTGGACAGACGAAGAAACACCATATATTTT
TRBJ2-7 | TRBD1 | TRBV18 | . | CASSPERTGLSYEQYF | TGTGCCAGCTCACCCGAGCGGACAGGGCTCTCCTACGAGCAGTACTTC
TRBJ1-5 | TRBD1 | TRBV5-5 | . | CASSVTGTGVQPQHF | TGTGCCAGCAGCGTGACCGGGACAGGGGTTCAGCCCCAGCATTTT
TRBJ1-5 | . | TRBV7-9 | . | CASSLGENQPQHF | TGTGCCAGCAGCTTAGGGGAAAATCAGCCCCAGCATTTT
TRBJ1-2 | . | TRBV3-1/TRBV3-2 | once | CASSQGGTNYGYTF | TGTGCCAGCAGCCAAGGGGGGACCAACTATGGCTACACCTTC
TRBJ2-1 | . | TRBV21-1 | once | CASSFLADSSYNEQFF | TGTGCCAGCAGTTTCCTAGCGGACAGCTCCTACAATGAGCAGTTCTTC
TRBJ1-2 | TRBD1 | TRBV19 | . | CASTQGATNYGYTF | TGTGCCAGTACCCAGGGGGCAACTAACTATGGCTACACCTTC
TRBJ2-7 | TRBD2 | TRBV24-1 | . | CATSDSGTSACYEQYF | TGTGCCACCAGTGATTCCGGGACTAGCGCTTGCTACGAGCAGTACTTC
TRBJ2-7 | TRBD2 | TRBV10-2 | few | CASSRDYSYEQYF | TGCGCCAGCAGCAGGGACTACTCCTACGAGCAGTACTTC
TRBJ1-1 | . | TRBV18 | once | CASSLARDTEAFF | TGTGCCAGCTCTCTCGCGAGGGACACTGAAGCTTTCTTT
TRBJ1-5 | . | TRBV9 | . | CASSVVRRGPLGVPQHF | TGTGCCAGCAGCGTAGTGAGAAGAGGACCGCTAGGTGTGCCCCAGCATTTT
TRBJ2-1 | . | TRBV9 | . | CASSVGGGEQFF | TGTGCCAGCAGCGTAGGGGGCGGTGAGCAGTTCTTC
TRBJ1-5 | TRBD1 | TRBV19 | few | CASSIARGPNQPQHF | TGTGCCAGTAGTATAGCCAGGGGGCCAAATCAGCCCCAGCATTTT
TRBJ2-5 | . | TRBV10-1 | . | CATDDGTQETQYF | TGCGCCACCGATGACGGGACGCAAGAGACCCAGTACTTC